Listed here are 2 T cell receptor beta chains from one sample, sequenced in a study of T cell responses to AZD1222 COVID-19 vaccine. TCRdb's table, derived via immunoSEQ multiplex PCR, lists solely in-frame clones and lacks some. The sample lists some 99,000 clones, approximately 91% occurring once. Sequenced material: peripheral blood, taken on day 0 of MenACWY control vaccination. These receptors were collected from an adult in good health.

This chain uses TRBV7-6 with TRBJ2-3; a possible D gene is TRBD2 (5 bases). The CDR3 is made up of 17 amino acids. The germline CDR1 and CDR2 sequences are SGHVS and FNYEAQ. Trimming took 5 bases from V and 2 from J, leaving 20 bases between them. Here the CDR3 DNA reads TGTGCCAGCAGCCCCCACGGGGAAACTCTATACACAGATACGCAGTATTTT. This gives the protein CASSPHGETLYTDTQYF.

The rearrangement links TRBV5-4 to TRBJ2-5, with 7 bases matching TRBD2. This CDR3 contains 15 residues. CDR1 is SGHNT, CDR2 YYREEE, per germline (reference sequence). Trimming at V came to 1 base and at J to 4 bases, leaving 7 bases not matched to a gene. DNA for the CDR3: TGTGCCAGCAGCTTGTTGGGGGGGGATTCAGAGACCCAGTACTTC. It yields the protein CASSLLGGDSETQYF.